This T cell receptor (beta chain) originates from a study of cytomegalovirus exposure and HLA in healthy donors. Study conclusions and caveats: The majority of CMV-associated TCR beta chains were reported as apparently HLA-restricted in a later analysis. One later analysis reportedly identified an Asian-associated ancestry cluster that showed fewer N-insertions than the roughly 600-donor mean.

The ends lost 3 bases at V and 5 bases at J; junction bases unmatched: 7. CDR1 and CDR2 from the germline V gene are SGHRS and YFSETQ. The CDR3 runs 15 residues. Amplification used 60 Vbeta primers and 13 Jbeta primers. The repertoire was sequenced with immunoSEQ multiplex PCR; TCRdb's copy has only in-frame clones and lacks some. Of 130,000 to 150,000 clones detected, roughly four fifths appear once; the ten largest clones hold around 3.9%. Concerning this clone itself: Its antigen is not known.

V is TRBV5-1 and J is TRBJ2-5, with 10 bases that match TRBD1. The specimen was PBMCs. This sequence originates from a man in his forties or fifties in good health and CMV-seropositive. CDR3 residues: CASSSRTGGGETQYF. DNA for the CDR3: TGCGCCAGCAGCTCAAGGACAGGGGGTGGCGAGACCCAGTACTTC.